This T cell receptor (beta chain) was captured by sequencing in a study of OX40 agonist ivuxolimab in advanced cancers. Libraries were prepared by immunoSEQ multiplex PCR; TCRdb keeps only in-frame clonotypes and omits some of them. The sample yields over 80,000 clones, 88% seen once. With regard to this clone: The antigen is unknown.

Study conclusions and caveats: Partly responding patients at 0.1-3.0 mg/kg showed some of the smallest clonal expansion. Averaged across samples, CD8+ T cells carried more expanded clones than CD4+ did.

The V and J ends lost 1 base and 13 bases respectively, with 7 bases between them. The CDR3 covers 11 residues. Systemic immunosuppression or autoimmune disease history was grounds to exclude patients. Samples were taken at baseline and on day 1 of cycles 4 and 7. Sequenced material: CD4+ or CD8+ T cells sorted from blood, taken in a trial of the OX40 agonist ivuxolimab. This clonotype was obtained from an adult with an advanced solid tumor such as melanoma, head and neck, liver or kidney cancer. The chain employs TRBV23-1 and TRBJ2-2; no firm D call. TRBV23-1 carries the ORF label, with uncertain function. The CDR3 region is CASSQFWGLFF. CDR3 DNA: TGCGCCAGCAGTCAATTTTGGGGGCTGTTTTTT.